This T cell receptor beta chain appears in the sequencing data of a study of T cells in localized non-small cell lung cancer. Study-wide results and limits: For the top 100 tumor clones, a median approximately 61 also appeared in adjacent lung. The study sequenced only one region of the tumor. As a result, intratumor heterogeneity could not be excluded and remains possible. Measurement of T cell clonality placed uninvolved adjacent lung highest, above the level in tumor. Longer overall survival was linked to higher blood T cell density.

Some clones are missing from TCRdb's copy, which holds only in-frame ones; the method was immunoSEQ multiplex PCR. The profile shows about 46,000 clones, around 81% of them singletons. The CDR3 loop spans 16 amino acids. The germline CDR1 and CDR2 sequences are SGHTA and FQGNSA. Trimming shortened V by 3 bases and J by 6 bases, and 17 bases separated the two germline ends. A note on this clone: The antigen is not known.

This sequence joins TRBV7-2 and TRBJ2-2; D perhaps matches TRBD2 (5 bases). Material: peripheral blood mononuclear cells, obtained before any cancer treatment. The origin of this receptor is a man between 40 and 70 years old with stage III lung adenocarcinoma. The chain's CDR3 is CASSLMAGAPPGELFF. DNA for the CDR3: TGTGCCAGCAGCTTGATGGCGGGCGCCCCCCCCGGGGAGCTGTTTTTT.